The 18 T cell receptor beta chains below were found in one sample sequenced in a study of OX40 agonist ivuxolimab in advanced cancers. The assay was immunoSEQ multiplex PCR, and TCRdb's table has in-frame clones only and misses some. Among about 8,300 clones, roughly 71% were seen once, and the ten largest hold approximately 48%. Sample: CD4+ or CD8+ T cells sorted from blood, taken in a trial of the OX40 agonist ivuxolimab. All receptors come from an adult with an advanced solid tumor such as melanoma, head and neck, liver or kidney cancer.

The chain has TRBV5-4 and TRBJ1-2; weak D call: TRBD1 (6 bases). In germline, CDR1 is SGHNT, CDR2 YYREEE (reference sequence). CDR3 length: 13 amino acids. V shed 2 bases and J shed 3 bases, with 8 bases lying between them. CDR3 in amino acids: CASSFRTDYGYTF. As DNA, the CDR3 is TGTGCCAGCAGCTTTAGGACAGACTATGGCTACACCTTC.

This chain links TRBV7-6 with TRBJ2-5; no reliable D call. Looked up from germline, CDR1 is SGHVS and CDR2 is FNYEAQ. This CDR3 is built from 12 residues. V lost 5 bases, J lost 5 bases, and 9 bases lay in between. DNA for the CDR3: TGTGCCAGCAGCCCCAAGATGGAGACCCAGTACTTC. It translates to CASSPKMETQYF.

A few counts support this clone. The chain carries TRBV13 and TRBJ2-2, with D possibly TRBD2 on 6 matching bases. V was shortened by 1 base and J by 8 bases, with 14 bases between the two germline ends. Germline-derived CDR1 and CDR2 are PRHDT and FYEKMQ (reference sequence). This CDR3 is 15 amino acids long. CDR3 sequence (DNA): TGTGCCAGCAGCTTAGCAGCTGGGACTTCAGGGGAGCTGTTTTTT. Translated, it gives CASSLAAGTSGELFF.

This chain connects TRBV9 to TRBJ2-7; 7 bases line up with TRBD1. Germline assignment: CDR1 SGDLS and CDR2 YYNGEE. With V trimmed by 4 bases and J by 0 bases, 7 bases remained unmatched. This CDR3 region has 15 residues. CDR3 protein: CASSLGQDSSYEQYF. The DNA for the CDR3 is TGTGCCAGCAGCCTTGGACAGGACAGCTCCTACGAGCAGTACTTC.

The chain couples TRBV9 to TRBJ1-6; the D gene is possibly TRBD1 (5 bases). The germline CDR1 and CDR2 sequences are SGDLS and YYNGEE. The CDR3 covers 15 residues. Trimming cost V 5 bases and J 2 bases, with 11 bases left between them. As DNA, the CDR3 is TGTGCCAGCAGTACCGGGGGGGCCTATAATTCACCCCTCCACTTT. It is translated as CASSTGGAYNSPLHF.

V and J are TRBV6-6 and TRBJ1-2; 7 bases match TRBD1. The CDR3 is 16 residues long. V trimming: 0 bases; J trimming: 4 bases; junction bases outside the gene matches: 8. Germline CDR1 is MNHNY and CDR2 is SVGAGI (reference sequence). CDR3 amino acids: CASSYSRDRRSYGYTF. The CDR3 DNA is TGTGCCAGCAGTTACTCGAGGGACAGACGCTCCTATGGCTACACCTTC.

V gene TRBV9 combines with J gene TRBJ2-6; D unresolved. Germline V gene sequence: CDR1 SGDLS, CDR2 YYNGEE. V lost 3 bases, J lost 0 bases, and 10 bases lay in between. CDR3 size: 16 residues. CDR3 bases: TGTGCCAGCAGCGATAGCAGGTTCTCTGGGGCCAACGTCCTGACTTTC. Encoded protein: CASSDSRFSGANVLTF.

Here the CDR3 reads CASSVVDKNTEAFF. The CDR3 coding sequence is TGTGCCAGCAGCGTAGTGGACAAGAACACTGAAGCTTTCTTT. The chain links TRBV9 to TRBJ1-1; D possibly corresponds to TRBD1 (5 bases). Per germline, CDR1 SGDLS and CDR2 YYNGEE. The CDR3 totals 14 residues. The V end was cut by 0 bases, the J end by 1 base, with 7 bases between.

The chain is built from TRBV5-4 and TRBJ1-2; D is unclear. In germline, CDR1 is SGHNT, CDR2 YYREEE (reference sequence). The germline V and J ends were trimmed by 3 bases and 0 bases, with 12 bases remaining between them. The CDR3 has 15 amino acids. The CDR3 DNA sequence: TGTGCCAGCAGCTCCCGGGAGGCCACTAACTATGGCTACACCTTC. It codes for CASSSREATNYGYTF.

This clone showed up just a few times. V gene TRBV14 combines with J gene TRBJ1-2, with D hard to call. The CDR3 consists of 15 residues. Trimming left V 4 bases short and J 2 bases short, with 14 bases between. The germline V gene encodes CDR1 SGHDN and CDR2 FVKESK. The CDR3 DNA sequence: TGTGCCAGCAGCCCCCGTCGTGATACCAACTATGGCTACACCTTC. Translating it yields CASSPRRDTNYGYTF.

The sample holds a few counts of this clone. J is TRBJ2-3 and V is TRBV4-1; D may be TRBD1 or TRBD2 (6 bases each). The CDR3 extends over 14 amino acids. Trimming shortened V by 4 bases and J by 4 bases, and 12 bases separated the two germline ends. Germline CDR1 reads MGHRA; CDR2 reads YSYEKL. CDR3 residues: CASSRGAVPDTQYF. CDR3 coding DNA: TGCGCCAGCAGCCGGGGGGCGGTCCCAGATACGCAGTATTTT.

This clone is medium-sized by share. This chain links TRBV6-1 with TRBJ2-4; either TRBD1 or TRBD2 may supply D (5 bases each). In germline, CDR1 is MNHNS, CDR2 SASEGT. Trimming shortened V by 2 bases and J by 0 bases, and 11 bases separated the two germline ends. The CDR3 runs 16 residues. The CDR3 DNA follows: TGTGCCAGCAGTGAACGGGACGGACTAGCCAAAAACATTCAGTACTTC. This translates into CASSERDGLAKNIQYF.

The rearrangement links TRBV9 to TRBJ2-5, with 11 bases fitting TRBD2. V gave up 5 bases and J gave up 2 bases; unmatched junction bases: 5. CDR1 is SGDLS and CDR2 is YYNGEE in the germline V gene. The CDR3 contains 15 residues. In DNA form, the CDR3 reads TGTGCCAGCAGTCATAGCGGGGGGGAGCAAGAGACCCAGTACTTC. Amino acids: CASSHSGGEQETQYF.

The CDR3 DNA reads TGTGCCAGCAGACCCTGGGACAGCTCCTACGAGCAGTACTTC. This translates into CASRPWDSSYEQYF. V usage is TRBV5-4 and J usage is TRBJ2-7; TRBD1 aligns across 7 bases. There are 14 residues in the CDR3. Germline values: CDR1 SGHNT, CDR2 YYREEE (reference sequence). After removal of 5 bases from V and 0 bases from J, the junction contained 5 bases not matched to a gene.

V and J are TRBV27 and TRBJ1-6; 7 bases fit TRBD1. CDR1 MNHEY and CDR2 SMNVEV come from the germline V gene (reference sequence). CDR3 length equals 14 residues. V was clipped by 10 bases and J by 7 bases; unmatched bases: 10. CDR3 in DNA: TGTGCCACCGGGACAGCTACCGGGAATTCACCCCTCCACTTT. It codes for CATGTATGNSPLHF.

The chain combines TRBV29-1 with TRBJ2-1; TRBD2 matches 7 bases. Germline-derived CDR1 and CDR2 are SQVTM and ANQGSEA. Trimming cost V 4 bases and J 4 bases; bases outside gene matches: 13. The CDR3 is made up of 16 amino acids. CDR3 DNA sequence: TGCAGCGTTGCGGGGGGACTAAGGCGGGAATACAATGAGCAGTTCTTC. Amino acids: CSVAGGLRREYNEQFF.

Remarks on this clone: At one end the junction does not follow the germline gene, possibly because of a read error. The V call is TRBV7-9, the J call TRBJ2-7; unclear D gene. The CDR3 covers 12 residues. In germline, CDR1 is SEHNR, CDR2 FQNEAQ (reference sequence). DNA of the CDR3: TGTGCCAGCAGCTCGATGAGGCACGAGCAATACTTC. This sequence encodes CASSSMRHEQYF. Full variable domain (missing parts from reference TRBV7-9 and TRBJ2-7): DTGVSQNPRHKITKRGQNVTFRCDPISEHNRLYWYRQTLGQGPEFLTYFQNEAQLEKSRLLSDRFSAERPKGSFSTLEIQRTEQGDSAMYLCASSSMRHEQYFGPGTRLTVT.

The CDR3 bases are TGCGCCAGCAGCATGACTCCCGGGACAGGCGCCCAAAATCTCCACTTT. The encoded protein is CASSMTPGTGAQNLHF. The V and J genes are TRBV4-3 and TRBJ1-6, with 8 bases matching TRBD1. The CDR3 runs 16 residues. Germline-derived CDR1 and CDR2 are LGHNA and YSLEER. Trimming removed 5 bases from V and 16 bases from J; junction bases left unmatched: 19.